Presented here are 29 T cell receptor beta chains from one specimen sequenced in a study of identical twins. TCRdb independently ran MiXCR on the 5' RACE reads; one entry per CDR3 protein. The sample yields under 300,000 distinct CDR3 sequences, approximately 11% seen once. Another study also made use of these data, one on yellow fever vaccine responses in identical twins.

Sequencing used memory (CD45RO+) T cells sorted from blood. The receptors here all came from a woman aged 18-29 years in good health.

This clonotype was observed many times. V is TRBV20-1 and J is TRBJ2-4; perhaps TRBD1 as D (6 bases). The CDR3 consists of 15 residues. V lost 6 bases, J lost 0 bases, and 15 bases lay in between. CDR1 DFQATT and CDR2 SNEGSKA come from the germline V gene (reference sequence). The CDR3 region has the DNA TGCAGTGCCCCTGATGGACAGCTAGCCAAAAACATTCAGTACTTC. It specifies CSAPDGQLAKNIQYF.

This clonotype was found a few times. The chain joins TRBV28 to TRBJ1-2; D may be TRBD1 (6 bases). The CDR3 extends over 13 amino acids. Trimming shortened V by 4 bases and J by 6 bases, and 12 bases separated the two germline ends. Germline CDR1 reads MDHEN; CDR2 reads SYDVKM. CDR3 nucleotides: TGTGCCAGCAGTTACCTGGGGGCAAATGGCTACACCTTC. Translation: CASSYLGANGYTF.

This clonotype was observed a few times. This chain joins TRBV6-6 and TRBJ2-1, with D possibly TRBD2 on 6 matching bases. The CDR3 loop spans 12 amino acids. The V end was cut by 8 bases, the J end by 13 bases, with 18 bases between. CDR1 is MNHNY, CDR2 SVGAGI, per germline (reference sequence). Here the CDR3 reads CASSAPEAGQFF. Here the CDR3 DNA reads TGTGCCAGCTCGGCCCCGGAGGCGGGACAGTTCTTC.

This clonotype appeared many times. The chain is built from TRBV12-3 or TRBV12-4 and TRBJ2-3; D may be TRBD1 or TRBD2 (5 bases each). The V and J ends lost 2 bases and 7 bases respectively, with 16 bases between them. The CDR3 runs to 15 residues. Here the CDR3 DNA reads TGTGCCAGCAGTTTACTCGGGGCCAAGGTGAATACGCAGTATTTT. Its protein product is CASSLLGAKVNTQYF.

This clonotype has just a few counts. The chain employs TRBV7-3 and TRBJ2-3; the D gene is possibly TRBD2 (5 bases). Germline lookup yields CDR1 SGHTA and CDR2 FQGTGA. V was clipped by 2 bases and J by 4 bases, with 10 bases between them. The CDR3 is 14 amino acids. The CDR3 sequence is CASSLRRGADTQYF. The CDR3 coding sequence is TGTGCCAGCAGCTTACGACGGGGTGCAGATACGCAGTATTTT.

In nucleotides, the CDR3 is TGTGCCAGTAGTTTCCGGGACGGATACAATGAGCAGTTCTTC. Translated, it gives CASSFRDGYNEQFF. The chain is built from TRBV19 and TRBJ2-1; either TRBD1 or TRBD2 may supply D (5 bases each). The CDR3 sequence is 14 residues long. Germline CDR1 is LNHDA and CDR2 is SQIVND (reference sequence). V gave up 5 bases and J gave up 4 bases, with 12 bases separating them. Full variable domain (remainder filled in from reference TRBV19 and TRBJ2-1): DGGITQSPKYLFRKEGQNVTLSCEQNLNHDAMYWYRQDPGQGLRLIYYSQIVNDFQKGDIAEGYSVSREKKESFPLTVTSAQKNPTAFYLCASSFRDGYNEQFFGPGTRLTVL.

There are a few counts of this clonotype. The J gene is TRBJ2-7, the V gene TRBV10-3, with 8 bases matching TRBD1. The CDR3 has 13 residues. Losses at the gene ends were 4 bases for V and 2 bases for J; bases not matched to a gene: 1. Germline loops: CDR1 ENHRY, CDR2 SYGVKD. CDR3 sequence (DNA): TGTGCCATCAGTGGGGGACAGGCCTACGAGCAGTACTTC. It yields the protein CAISGGQAYEQYF.

This clonotype was detected ten times or more. This rearrangement joins TRBV5-1 to TRBJ2-1; a weak D match, TRBD2 (7 bases). V dropped 5 bases and J dropped 6 bases, with 15 bases sitting between them. Germline V gives CDR1 SGHRS, CDR2 YFSETQ. The CDR3 has 14 residues. Here the CDR3 DNA reads TGCGCCAGCAGACCTGGCGGGGGCCTCAATGAGCAGTTCTTC. Translation: CASRPGGGLNEQFF.

The chain employs TRBV28 and TRBJ1-1; D remains ambiguous. Germline V CDR1 and CDR2: MDHEN, SYDVKM. V was clipped by 6 bases and J by 0 bases, with 11 bases between them. This CDR3 region has 14 residues. CDR3 nucleotides: TGTGCCAGCAGCCAGGTTTACATGAACACTGAAGCTTTCTTT. It is translated as CASSQVYMNTEAFF.

Concerning this clonotype itself: This may be a read error, as it is one base from a much larger clone. The chain recombines TRBV7-2 with TRBJ1-4; D remains ambiguous. Germline V gives CDR1 SGHTA, CDR2 FQGNSA. This CDR3 has 15 residues. The CDR3 reads CASSQSTTTNKKLFF. CDR3 coding DNA: TGTGCCAGCAGCCAGAGCACTACAACTAATAAAAAACTGTTTTTT. The whole variable domain, remainder taken from reference TRBV7-2 and TRBJ1-4, is GAGVSQSPSNKVTEKGKDVELRCDPISGHTALYWYRQSLGQGLEFLIYFQGNSAPDKSGLPSDRFSAERTGGSVSTLTIQRTQQEDSAVYLCASSQSTTTNKKLFFGSGTQLSVL.

The chain is built from TRBV20-1 and TRBJ2-7, with 10 bases matching TRBD2. The CDR3 loop spans 16 amino acids. After removal of 0 bases from V and 3 bases from J, the junction contained 8 bases not matched to a gene. Germline assignment: CDR1 DFQATT and CDR2 SNEGSKA (reference sequence). The CDR3 sequence is CSARDVLAGTFYEQYF. In DNA, the CDR3 is TGCAGTGCTAGAGATGTACTAGCGGGAACGTTCTACGAGCAGTACTTC.

This clonotype was counted between two and nine times. This chain links TRBV15 with TRBJ2-1; 16 nucleotides line up with TRBD2. Germline lookup yields CDR1 LNHNV and CDR2 YYDKDF (reference sequence). V shed 3 bases, J shed 11 bases, and the junction held 7 bases outside the gene matches. This CDR3 is 16 amino acids long. The CDR3 here is CATSRGLAGGPNQQFF. The CDR3 DNA reads TGTGCCACCAGCAGGGGACTAGCGGGAGGGCCGAATCAGCAGTTCTTC.

The chain recombines TRBV10-3 with TRBJ2-3, with D hard to call. V dropped 7 bases and J dropped 0 bases, with 14 bases sitting between them. The germline gives CDR1 ENHRY, CDR2 SYGVKD. CDR3 length: 15 residues. The CDR3 sequence: CAIKSDIKSTDTQYF. The CDR3 DNA is TGTGCCATCAAAAGTGATATCAAAAGCACAGATACGCAGTATTTT.

V and J are TRBV20-1 and TRBJ2-3, with 9 bases identical to TRBD2. The CDR3 extends over 14 amino acids. J gave up 4 bases and V 7 bases, and 9 bases lay outside the gene matches. From germline, CDR1 is DFQATT and CDR2 SNEGSKA (reference sequence). CDR3 DNA: TGCAGTGTTCCCCCTAGCGGGAAGGCAGATACGCAGTATTTT. Amino acid sequence: CSVPPSGKADTQYF.

This clonotype has at least ten counts. This chain joins TRBV5-1 and TRBJ2-2; D perhaps matches TRBD2 (5 bases). In germline, CDR1 is SGHRS, CDR2 YFSETQ. Trimming removed 0 bases at V and 5 bases at J, with 11 bases between. The CDR3 loop spans 15 amino acids. The DNA of the CDR3 is TGCGCCAGCAGCTTGGACCCGGGGTCTACCGGGGAGCTGTTTTTT. The encoded protein is CASSLDPGSTGELFF.

This clonotype was detected a few times. The V call is TRBV5-8, the J call TRBJ2-3; D is perhaps TRBD1 (5 bases). V lost 0 bases to trimming and J lost 2 bases, with 10 bases between them. Per the germline V gene, CDR1 is SGHTS and CDR2 is YDEGEE. The CDR3 has 15 amino acids. CDR3 sequence reads: CASSLGRQPTDTQYF. Written as DNA, the CDR3 is TGTGCCAGCAGCTTGGGGAGACAGCCCACAGATACGCAGTATTTT.

This clonotype was detected many times. The V gene is TRBV27, the J gene TRBJ1-1, with 7 bases that match TRBD1. The CDR3 has 14 residues. J was trimmed by 4 bases and V by 3 bases; bases with no gene match: 5. CDR1 is MNHEY and CDR2 is SMNVEV in the germline V gene (reference sequence). This chain's CDR3 is CASSLAGGGTEAFF. The DNA for the CDR3 is TGTGCCAGCAGTTTGGCAGGGGGAGGCACTGAAGCTTTCTTT.

In nucleotides, the CDR3 is TGTGCCAGCAGCCTCGCGACAGGGACGAGTACCGGGGAGCTGTTTTTT. Protein product: CASSLATGTSTGELFF. The chain recombines TRBV7-3 with TRBJ2-2; 7 positions match TRBD1. Looked up from germline, CDR1 is SGHTA and CDR2 is FQGTGA. This CDR3 has 16 amino acids. Losses at the gene ends were 5 bases for V and 5 bases for J; bases not matched to a gene: 11.

This chain joins TRBV10-3 and TRBJ2-5; D remains unclear. Trimming took off 6 bases at V and 2 bases at J, with 10 bases between the two ends. Germline assignment: CDR1 ENHRY and CDR2 SYGVKD. CDR3 size: 13 residues. CDR3 bases: TGTGCCATCAGGAACGAGGCTCAAGAGACCCAGTACTTC. Its translation: CAIRNEAQETQYF.

A few counts support this clonotype. The chain uses TRBV27 and TRBJ2-2; possibly TRBD1 or TRBD2 for D (5 bases each). The CDR3 is made up of 16 amino acids. Germline CDR1 is MNHEY and CDR2 is SMNVEV (reference sequence). Trimming left V 5 bases short and J 0 bases short, with 13 bases between. The CDR3 sequence is CASSLRDGPNTGELFF. CDR3 sequence (DNA): TGTGCCAGCAGTCTCCGGGACGGCCCGAACACCGGGGAGCTGTTTTTT.

J is TRBJ2-1 and V is TRBV5-6, with 7 bases that match TRBD1. Trimming took 1 base from V and 9 from J; bases not matched to a gene: 4. The CDR3 runs to 13 residues. The germline V gene encodes CDR1 SGHDT and CDR2 YYEEEE. The CDR3 sequence is CASSLSGTVEQFF. CDR3 coding DNA: TGTGCCAGCAGCTTGTCAGGGACAGTTGAGCAGTTCTTC.

The table lists this clonotype with a few counts. The J gene is TRBJ1-3, the V gene TRBV25-1; no clear D gene. The germline gives CDR1 MGHDK, CDR2 SYGVNS. This CDR3 has 15 residues. The V and J ends lost 3 bases and 1 base respectively, with 10 bases between them. This CDR3 reads CASSDYKLSGNTIYF. CDR3 in DNA: TGTGCCAGCAGTGACTACAAGCTTTCTGGAAACACCATATATTTT.

The rearrangement joins TRBV7-2 to TRBJ2-1; D might be TRBD2 (6 bases). V lost 5 bases to trimming and J lost 8 bases, with 16 bases between them. In germline, CDR1 is SGHTA, CDR2 FQGNSA. The length of the CDR3 is 14 residues. The CDR3 DNA sequence: TGTGCCAGCAGCCCGGGGACTTGGGCGGATGAGCAGTTCTTC. Translation: CASSPGTWADEQFF.

The chain is built from TRBV30 and TRBJ2-1; D ambiguous. V lost 2 bases and J 5 bases, leaving 4 bases between the germline ends. Germline CDR1 GTSNPN, CDR2 SVGIG (reference sequence). This CDR3 is built from 11 residues. DNA of the CDR3: TGTGCCTGGAGTCAAGACAATGAGCAGTTCTTC. Amino acid sequence: CAWSQDNEQFF.

This clonotype was picked up a small number of times. This chain uses TRBV6-2 or TRBV6-3 with TRBJ2-3, with 10 bases lining up with TRBD2. Germline trimming cut 8 bases from V and 3 bases from J; bases unmatched to any gene: 11. The CDR3 contains 16 residues. Looked up from germline, CDR1 is MNHEY and CDR2 is SVGEGT. Here the CDR3 reads CASLELAGRATDTQYF. The CDR3 DNA is TGTGCCAGCCTGGAACTAGCGGGGCGTGCAACAGATACGCAGTATTTT.

This clonotype was counted once. The chain links TRBV28 to TRBJ2-3; 11 bases map to TRBD1. Per the germline V gene, CDR1 is MDHEN and CDR2 is SYDVKM. The CDR3 loop spans 16 amino acids. V lost 4 bases and J lost 6; bases outside the gene matches: 9. CDR3 bases: TGTGCCAGCAGTTCCTCCGGGACAGGGGGTTTCGATACGCAGTATTTT. As protein: CASSSSGTGGFDTQYF.

The sample holds many counts of this clonotype. The J gene is TRBJ1-1, the V gene TRBV12-3 or TRBV12-4; D remains unclear. The CDR3 consists of 13 residues. V lost 6 bases to trimming and J lost 1 base, with 9 bases between them. This CDR3 is CASREDQNTEAFF. For the CDR3, the DNA is TGTGCCAGCAGGGAGGATCAGAACACTGAAGCTTTCTTT.

This clonotype was seen many times. This chain uses TRBV20-1 with TRBJ2-2; no clear D. CDR1 and CDR2 (germline): DFQATT, SNEGSKA (reference sequence). CDR3 size: 12 residues. Trimming pared 0 bases from V and 3 bases from J, leaving 2 bases between. CDR3 sequence reads: CSARDHTGELFF. CDR3 DNA sequence: TGCAGTGCTAGAGACCACACCGGGGAGCTGTTTTTT.

This clonotype was detected many times. J is TRBJ2-7 and V is TRBV7-9, with TRBD2 matching 9 bases. The length of the CDR3 is 13 residues. Germline V gene data show CDR1 as SEHNR and CDR2 as FQNEAQ (reference sequence). With 8 bases clipped from V and 3 bases from J, the junction kept 5 bases outside the gene matches. The CDR3, as DNA: TGTGCCAGCTCACTAGCGGGCGGCTACGAGCAGTACTTC. Its translation is CASSLAGGYEQYF.